This is a list of T cell receptor beta chains from one sample in a study of blood T cell repertoires in COVID-19. The repertoire was sequenced with immunoSEQ multiplex PCR; TCRdb's copy has only in-frame clones and lacks some. The table includes under 300,000 clones, over 75% detected once. The sample comprised peripheral blood. These receptors were obtained from a woman aged 65 to 85 with acute or convalescent COVID-19. Both conserved end residues are part of each CDR3. The D gene is left open where the match is weak. A clone size is listed for some rows: how often the clone was seen (once, few, many), or a class if it is expanded.

v_gene	d_gene	j_gene	abundance	CDR3nt	CDR3aa
TRBV5-1	.	TRBJ1-5	few	TGCGCCAGCAGTCTTTCTGGGGGCTCGGGTGAGCCCCAGCATTTT	CASSLSGGSGEPQHF
TRBV2	.	TRBJ1-5	.	TGTGCCAGCAGGGGGGGTAGGAGCAATCAGCCCCAGCATTTT	CASRGGRSNQPQHF
TRBV23-1	.	TRBJ2-5	.	TGCGCCAGCAGTCCCCGGACAGAAGAGACCCAGTACTTC	CASSPRTEETQYF
TRBV5-1	.	TRBJ2-3	.	TGCGCCAGCAGCTTGGACGGTCAGGGAAACACAGATACGCAGTATTTT	CASSLDGQGNTDTQYF
TRBV25-1	TRBD2	TRBJ2-1	.	TGTGCCAGCAGCCCTAGCGGGGGGAACTACAATGAGCAGTTCTTC	CASSPSGGNYNEQFF
TRBV9	.	TRBJ1-3	few	TGTGCCAGCAGCGTAGGGCAGGGTGGAAACACCATATATTTT	CASSVGQGGNTIYF
TRBV28	TRBD2	TRBJ2-7	.	TGTGCCACTCTAGCGGGGGGCTCACCTCACCCTTACGAGCAGTACTTC	CATLAGGSPHPYEQYF
TRBV7-9	.	TRBJ1-1	.	TGTGCCAGCAGCTTGACTGTGGCAGGGGTCTTGAACACTGAAGCTTTCTTT	CASSLTVAGVLNTEAFF
TRBV3-1/TRBV3-2	TRBD1	TRBJ1-6	.	TGTGCCAGCAGCCATAGACAGGGAGATTCACCCCTCCACTTT	CASSHRQGDSPLHF
TRBV19	.	TRBJ1-5	.	TGTGCCAGTAGTCGACACGGGGGGGCGGTCAATCAGCCCCAGCATTTT	CASSRHGGAVNQPQHF
TRBV7-8	TRBD2	TRBJ2-7	.	TGTGCCAGCAGCAGAAAGGCTAGCGGGGAAACCTACGAGCAGTACTTC	CASSRKASGETYEQYF
TRBV11-1	.	TRBJ1-1	.	TGTGCCAGCAGAAGGACTAACACTGAAGCTTTCTTT	CASRRTNTEAFF
TRBV5-4	TRBD1	TRBJ1-1	.	TGTGCCAGCAGCTTTGACAGGGGTACTGAAGCTTTCTTT	CASSFDRGTEAFF
TRBV19	.	TRBJ1-5	.	TGTGCCAGTAGTAACCCCACAGGGTTCAGCAATCAGCCCCAGCATTTT	CASSNPTGFSNQPQHF
TRBV6-1	.	TRBJ2-1	.	TGTGCCAGCAGTGAATCCGTGGGCACTGAGCAGTTCTTC	CASSESVGTEQFF
TRBV7-8	TRBD2	TRBJ2-7	.	TGTGCCAGCAGCTTAGCGTTGCGCGGGGGATACTACGAGCAGTACTTC	CASSLALRGGYYEQYF
TRBV9	TRBD1	TRBJ1-2	.	TGTGCCAGCAGTGGGACAGGGGCTAACTATGGCTACACCTTC	CASSGTGANYGYTF
TRBV11-2	TRBD1	TRBJ2-2	.	TGTGCCAGCAGCCCCGGGACAGGAACGAACACCGGGGAGCTGTTTTTT	CASSPGTGTNTGELFF
TRBV11-2	.	TRBJ1-1	.	TGTGCCAGCAGCCCCCAATGGAGGGGAAACACTGAAGCTTTCTTT	CASSPQWRGNTEAFF
TRBV5-1	TRBD1	TRBJ2-3	.	TGCGCCAGCAGCTTGGATGGACAGGGATGGGATACGCAGTATTTT	CASSLDGQGWDTQYF
TRBV19	.	TRBJ2-2	.	TGTGCCAGTAACCCCGCGCAGGGGGGCTCTAGCACCGGGGAGCTGTTTTTT	CASNPAQGGSSTGELFF
TRBV18	.	TRBJ1-1	once	TGTGCCAGCTCACCACCGCGCAGGATAGGGGACACTGAAGCTTTCTTT	CASSPPRRIGDTEAFF
TRBV5-4	.	TRBJ1-1	.	TGTGCCAGCAGCTTGATTGGTACCCGGGACACTGAAGCTTTCTTT	CASSLIGTRDTEAFF
TRBV5-5	TRBD1	TRBJ1-2	.	TGTGCCAGCAGCTTGGCCTGGGGACAGGGGACCGATGGCTACACCTTC	CASSLAWGQGTDGYTF
TRBV7-6	.	TRBJ1-6	.	TGTGCCAGCAGCTTACAATCCAGGGGCTCCTATAATTCACCCCTCCACTTT	CASSLQSRGSYNSPLHF
TRBV5-1	.	TRBJ2-3	.	TGCGCCAGCAGCTTGACTGTCACAGATACGCAGTATTTT	CASSLTVTDTQYF
TRBV6-5	TRBD1	TRBJ2-2	.	TGTGCCAGCAGGCGCCTGGACAGGGGCACCGGGGAGCTGTTTTTT	CASRRLDRGTGELFF
TRBV19	.	TRBJ2-4	.	TGTGCCAGTAGTATTGAGCTAGCCAAAAACATTCAGTACTTC	CASSIELAKNIQYF
TRBV5-1	.	TRBJ2-7	.	TGCGCCAGCAGGGGCGGGGACTACGAGCAGTACTTC	CASRGGDYEQYF
TRBV5-1	TRBD2	TRBJ2-7	.	TGCGCCAGCAGCCCGACTAGCGGGGGTTACGAGCAGTACTTC	CASSPTSGGYEQYF
TRBV27	TRBD1	TRBJ2-2	.	TGTGCCAGCAGATTCCCGGGGACAGGGAGGACCGGGGAGCTGTTTTTT	CASRFPGTGRTGELFF
TRBV19	.	TRBJ1-5	.	TGTGCCAGTAGTCGGGACACCCATCAGCCCCAGCATTTT	CASSRDTHQPQHF
TRBV14	TRBD1	TRBJ2-1	.	TGTGCCAGCAGCCAAGGGACAGGGTGGGACAATGAGCAGTTCTTC	CASSQGTGWDNEQFF
TRBV18	TRBD1	TRBJ2-1	once	TGTGCCAGCTCACCGGGACAGGGGGCCTACAATGAGCAGTTCTTC	CASSPGQGAYNEQFF
TRBV12-5	.	TRBJ1-3	.	TGTGCTAGTGGTTTGGTACGGGGCTCTGGAAACACCATATATTTT	CASGLVRGSGNTIYF
TRBV29-1	.	TRBJ1-1	.	TGCAGCGTTGGGGGAGTTAGGGCACTGAACACTGAAGCTTTCTTT	CSVGGVRALNTEAFF
TRBV6-4	.	TRBJ2-1	.	TGTGCCCCCCTGGGGCGGAAATTCCATGAGCAGTTCTTC	CAPLGRKFHEQFF
TRBV3-1/TRBV3-2	.	TRBJ1-3	.	TGTGCCAGCAGCCAAGCAAGTCAGGCTTCCGGAAACACCATATATTTT	CASSQASQASGNTIYF
TRBV7-8	TRBD1	TRBJ1-5	.	TGTGCCAGCAGCGCCCGGACAGGGATTAATCAGCCCCAGCATTTT	CASSARTGINQPQHF
TRBV6-5	TRBD1	TRBJ2-7	.	TGTGCCAGCACCCAGGGGGCTCGTTCCTACGAGCAGTACTTC	CASTQGARSYEQYF
TRBV7-8	.	TRBJ1-5	.	TGTGCCAGCAGCTTAGCGAGGGAGGCGGGGGCGTTGGCTCAGCCCCAGCATTTT	CASSLAREAGALAQPQHF
TRBV3-1/TRBV3-2	TRBD1	TRBJ2-5	.	TGTGCCAGCAGCCTTGGACAGGGGGGGAACCAAGAGACCCAGTACTTC	CASSLGQGGNQETQYF
TRBV19	.	TRBJ2-1	.	TGTGCCAGTAGTGGCAGTTACAATGAGCAGTTCTTC	CASSGSYNEQFF
TRBV7-8	.	TRBJ1-5	.	TGTGCCAGCAGCTTTTCAGGGGAAGGACAGCCCCAGCATTTT	CASSFSGEGQPQHF
TRBV5-1	.	TRBJ1-3	.	TGCGCCAGCAGCTTGGGAACGGCGGGGCTCGGAAACACCATATATTTT	CASSLGTAGLGNTIYF
TRBV19	.	TRBJ2-1	.	TGTGCCAGTAGTATCGCATCGGGAGATCGAAACAATGAGCAGTTCTTC	CASSIASGDRNNEQFF
TRBV7-8	TRBD1	TRBJ2-7	few	TGTGCCAGCAGCCCCTTGACAGGGGGGATAGGGGAGCAGTACTTC	CASSPLTGGIGEQYF